These 19 T cell receptor beta chains were all obtained from the same sample, sequenced in a study of T cell repertoires in cytomegalovirus infection. Their antigens are not known. From the reads, TCRdb called clonotypes with MiXCR, one entry per CDR3 protein. Seen here are 450,000 to 650,000 distinct CDR3 sequences, approximately 40% observed once, and the top ten hold around 48%. Sample: cultured PBMCs, taken from culture after CMV antigen stimulation. Receptors originate from a human donor in good health (CMV status not recorded). Some clones in this sample may be carry-over from other donors' samples.

This clonotype was seen a handful of times. The chain has TRBV4-2 and TRBJ1-2; D is ambiguous. V was clipped by 0 bases and J by 4 bases, with 9 bases between them. Germline CDR1 reads LGHNA; CDR2 reads YNFKEQ. The CDR3 is 14 amino acids. As DNA, the CDR3 is TGTGCCAGCAGCCAAGATGCGGATAGCTATGGCTACACCTTC. Its protein product is CASSQDADSYGYTF.

In DNA, the CDR3 is TGTGCCAGCAGCATGGGACAATCACAAGAGACCCAGTACTTC. Its protein is CASSMGQSQETQYF. The gene calls are TRBV5-4 and TRBJ2-5; tentative D call: TRBD1 (6 bases). Germline CDR1 and CDR2: SGHNT and YYREEE (reference sequence). Trimming removed 4 bases from V and 2 bases from J, with 12 bases in between. This CDR3 is built from 14 residues.

Ten or more counts support this clonotype. The chain employs TRBV7-8 and TRBJ2-7; D may be TRBD2 (5 bases). The CDR3 sequence is 13 residues long. Germline V gives CDR1 SGHVS, CDR2 FQNEAQ. V lost 1 base to trimming and J lost 3 bases, with 7 bases between them. The CDR3 sequence: CASSLEAGYEQYF. CDR3 nucleotide sequence: TGTGCCAGCAGCTTAGAGGCGGGCTACGAGCAGTACTTC.

The chain combines TRBV12-5 with TRBJ2-7, with 7 bases that match TRBD2. Germline-derived CDR1 and CDR2 are LGHNT and FRNRAP. Trimming took 7 bases from V and 4 from J; bases not matched to a gene: 13. CDR3 length: 15 residues. The CDR3 bases are TGTGCTAGTGCAAAGTCTGCGGCGGGGGATTACGAGCAGTACTTC. Protein product: CASAKSAAGDYEQYF. Using reference TRBV12-5 and TRBJ2-7 for the parts outside the CDR3, the full variable domain is DARVTQTPRHKVTEMGQEVTMRCQPILGHNTVFWYRQTMMQGLELLAYFRNRAPLDDSGMPKDRFSAEMPDATLATLKIQPSEPRDSAVYFCASAKSAAGDYEQYFGPGTRLTVT.

This clonotype was recorded a few times. The chain joins TRBV7-4 to TRBJ1-1; no firm D call. The CDR3 has 14 amino acids. Germline CDR1 SGHVT, CDR2 SQSDAQ. With 0 bases removed from V and 2 bases from J, the gap between germline ends came to 7 bases. CDR3 coding DNA: TGTGCCAGCAGCTTAGCGAGGCCTAACACTGAAGCTTTCTTT. Amino acids: CASSLARPNTEAFF.

There are a few counts of this clonotype. This chain connects TRBV7-9 to TRBJ2-6, with 9 bases identical to TRBD1. There are 18 residues in the CDR3. The trim removed 8 bases at V and 2 bases at J, leaving 13 bases unmatched. The germline V gene has CDR1 SEHNR and CDR2 FQNEAQ (reference sequence). This chain's CDR3 is CASGGGTGLPAGANVLTF. The DNA for the CDR3 is TGTGCCAGCGGCGGCGGGACAGGGTTGCCTGCTGGGGCCAACGTCCTGACTTTC.

The J gene is TRBJ2-1, the V gene TRBV6-9; 16 bases line up with TRBD2. Germline V gives CDR1 MNHGY, CDR2 SVAAGI. CDR3 length: 20 amino acids. Unmatched junction bases numbered 10, after V lost 4 bases and J lost 1 base. CDR3 in DNA: TGTGCCAGCAGTTTGGGGGAGGGACTAGCGGGGGGGGCGTCCTACAATGAGCAGTTCTTC. This gives the protein CASSLGEGLAGGASYNEQFF.

This chain joins TRBV10-3 and TRBJ2-5; the match to TRBD2 covers 11 bases. This CDR3 is 16 amino acids long. Per the germline V gene, CDR1 is ENHRY and CDR2 is SYGVKD. V was pared by 1 base and J by 5 bases, with 6 bases of the junction left unmatched. For the CDR3, the DNA is TGTGCCATCAGTGAGTTCATTAGCGGGAGGGCCGAGACCCAGTACTTC. Translation: CAISEFISGRAETQYF.

This clonotype was counted only a few times. The chain has TRBV28 and TRBJ1-1; D gene unclear. V was shortened by 6 bases and J by 2 bases, with 10 bases between the two germline ends. The CDR3 loop spans 13 amino acids. Germline V gene sequence: CDR1 MDHEN, CDR2 SYDVKM. CDR3 sequence (DNA): TGTGCCAGCAGGGACGGGGATAACACTGAAGCTTTCTTT. It is translated as CASRDGDNTEAFF.

This clonotype was observed a few times. The genes are TRBV10-3 and TRBJ2-2, with D possibly called TRBD1 or TRBD2 (5 bases each). The germline gives CDR1 ENHRY, CDR2 SYGVKD. The CDR3 runs to 15 residues. V was pared by 4 bases and J by 4 bases, with 13 bases between. This CDR3 reads CAISALGDGTGELFF. The CDR3 region has the DNA TGTGCCATCAGTGCTCTAGGGGACGGCACCGGGGAGCTGTTTTTT.

The chain couples TRBV5-1 to TRBJ2-2; TRBD1 aligns across 8 bases. This CDR3 spans 15 amino acids. V lost 4 bases to trimming and J lost 2 bases; unmatched junction nucleotides: 4. Germline CDR1 is SGHRS and CDR2 is YFSETQ. The CDR3 region has the DNA TGCGCCAGCAGCACCCAGGGGGCCAACACCGGGGAGCTGTTTTTT. It translates to CASSTQGANTGELFF.

This clonotype has a count of ten or more. This chain uses TRBV7-2 with TRBJ1-6; D is perhaps TRBD1 (5 bases). V lost 3 bases and J 11 bases, leaving 14 bases between the germline ends. CDR3 length: 14 residues. CDR1 and CDR2 from the germline V gene are SGHTA and FQGNSA. Here the CDR3 reads CASSFSGGGAPLHF. Written as DNA, the CDR3 is TGTGCCAGCAGCTTTTCGGGCGGGGGAGCACCCCTCCACTTT.

At least ten counts were recorded for this clonotype. V gene TRBV7-2 combines with J gene TRBJ1-3; 7 bases fit TRBD1. The germline V gene encodes CDR1 SGHTA and CDR2 FQGNSA. The CDR3 is 16 residues long. The ends lost 3 bases at V and 0 bases at J; junction bases unmatched: 5. Written as DNA, the CDR3 is TGTGCCAGCAGCTTTACGACAGGGAGCTCTGGAAACACCATATATTTT. It encodes CASSFTTGSSGNTIYF.

The chain combines TRBV11-2 with TRBJ2-1, with 10 bases that match TRBD2. This CDR3 region has 14 residues. Germline assignment: CDR1 SGHAT and CDR2 FQNNGV. After removal of 8 bases from V and 9 bases from J, the junction contained 10 bases not matched to a gene. In DNA form, the CDR3 reads TGTGCCAGCCTGGCTAGCGGGAGAGAAAGTGAGCAGTTCTTC. Translation gives CASLASGRESEQFF.

The chain has TRBV4-1 and TRBJ2-7; tentatively, D is TRBD2 (5 bases). V dropped 5 bases and J dropped 3 bases, with 20 bases sitting between them. The germline V gene has CDR1 MGHRA and CDR2 YSYEKL. CDR3 length equals 16 residues. Written as DNA, the CDR3 is TGCGCCAGCAGCTCCAACCCCCACACCCGGGGCTACGAGCAGTACTTC. This encodes CASSSNPHTRGYEQYF.

This clonotype turned up a few times. The chain uses TRBV6-5 and TRBJ2-3; 7 bases match TRBD2. The CDR3 totals 14 residues. Germline CDR1 and CDR2: MNHEY and SVGAGI. The ends lost 2 bases at V and 4 bases at J; junction bases unmatched: 3. The CDR3 region has the DNA TGTGCCAGCAGTTACAGACTAGCAGCAGATACGCAGTATTTT. Translated: CASSYRLAADTQYF.

The sample holds one count of this clonotype. This rearrangement joins TRBV4-3 to TRBJ2-7; D is possibly TRBD2 (6 bases). Germline V gene lookup returns CDR1 LGHNA and CDR2 YSLEER. This CDR3 is built from 16 residues. V shed 1 base and J shed 5 bases, with 18 bases lying between them. In DNA, the CDR3 is TGCGCCAGCAGCCAAGTCGTGGGTACGGGAGAGAACGAGCAGTACTTC. It specifies CASSQVVGTGENEQYF.

This clonotype was counted between two and nine times. The gene calls are TRBV11-2 and TRBJ2-3, with a possible D match to TRBD2 (6 bases). CDR1 SGHAT and CDR2 FQNNGV come from the germline V gene. The CDR3 is made up of 15 amino acids. The ends were cut back, 3 bases at V and 6 bases at J, with 16 bases in the middle. CDR3 loop: CASSFGSGNGDTQYF. The CDR3 DNA reads as TGTGCCAGCAGCTTCGGGAGTGGTAACGGGGATACGCAGTATTTT.

This chain joins TRBV3-1 and TRBJ2-7, with D unclear. CDR3 length: 12 residues. Between the trimmed V and J ends, which lost 3 bases and 4 bases, there was a span of 7 bases. Per germline, CDR1 LGHDT and CDR2 YNNKEL (reference sequence). CDR3 amino acids: CASSHVAYEQYF. The CDR3 DNA is TGTGCCAGCAGCCACGTGGCTTACGAGCAGTACTTC.